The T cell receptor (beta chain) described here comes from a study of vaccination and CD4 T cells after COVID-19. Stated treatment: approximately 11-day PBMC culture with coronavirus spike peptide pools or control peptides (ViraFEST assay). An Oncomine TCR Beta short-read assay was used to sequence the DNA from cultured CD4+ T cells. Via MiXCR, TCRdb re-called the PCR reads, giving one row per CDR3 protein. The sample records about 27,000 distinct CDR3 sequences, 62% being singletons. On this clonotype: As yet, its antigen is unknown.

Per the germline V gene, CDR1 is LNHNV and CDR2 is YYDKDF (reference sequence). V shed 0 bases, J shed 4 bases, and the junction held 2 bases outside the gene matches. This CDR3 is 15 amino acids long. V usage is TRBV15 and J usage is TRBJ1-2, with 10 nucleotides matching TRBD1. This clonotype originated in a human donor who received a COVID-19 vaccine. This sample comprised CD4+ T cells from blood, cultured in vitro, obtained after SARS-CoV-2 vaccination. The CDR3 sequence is CATSRDRDRGYGYTF. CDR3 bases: TGTGCCACCAGCAGAGATAGGGACAGGGGCTATGGCTACACCTTC. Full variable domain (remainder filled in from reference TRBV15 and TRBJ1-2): DAMVIQNPRYQVTQFGKPVTLSCSQTLNHNVMYWYQQKSSQAPKLLFHYYDKDFNNEADTPDNFQSRRPNTSFCFLDIRSPGLGDTAMYLCATSRDRDRGYGYTFGSGTRLTVV.